The 13 T cell receptor beta chains below come from one sample, sequenced in a study of OX40 agonist ivuxolimab in advanced cancers. TCRdb's table, derived via immunoSEQ multiplex PCR, lists solely in-frame clones and lacks some. Of under 40,000 clones detected, 89% appear once; the ten largest clones hold approximately 26%. The material was CD4+ or CD8+ T cells sorted from blood, obtained in a trial of the OX40 agonist ivuxolimab. Source of these receptors: an adult with an advanced solid tumor such as melanoma, head and neck, liver or kidney cancer.

This clone showed up just a few times. The chain uses TRBV30 and TRBJ1-6; no clear D gene. The CDR3 extends over 12 amino acids. Trimming cost V 5 bases and J 6 bases, with 8 bases left between them. Germline V gene data show CDR1 as GTSNPN and CDR2 as SVGIG (reference sequence). CDR3 bases: TGTGCCTGGGGCTCCCTTAATTCACCCCTCCACTTT. It is translated as CAWGSLNSPLHF.

The rearrangement uses TRBV7-9 and TRBJ1-5; D might be TRBD1 (5 bases). This CDR3 comprises 15 residues. CDR1 is SEHNR and CDR2 is FQNEAQ in the germline V gene (reference sequence). Trimming shortened V by 5 bases and J by 6 bases, and 17 bases separated the two germline ends. The CDR3 nucleotides are TGTGCCAGCAGCCAAGTCGGGGGTTTAAGTCAGCCCCAGCATTTT. Amino acid sequence: CASSQVGGLSQPQHF.

The chain couples TRBV27 to TRBJ1-4; D ambiguous. The V gene's germline CDR1 is MNHEY and CDR2 SMNVEV (reference sequence). Trimming took 0 bases from V and 4 from J, leaving 9 bases between them. The CDR3 runs to 15 residues. The CDR3 DNA follows: TGTGCCAGCAGTTTATCGGGAACCTATAATGAAAAACTGTTTTTT. It translates to CASSLSGTYNEKLFF.

The gene calls are TRBV7-6 and TRBJ1-1; weak D call: TRBD1 (6 bases). CDR1 and CDR2 (germline): SGHVS, FNYEAQ. The CDR3 is 14 amino acids. The V end lost 6 bases, the J end lost 5 bases, and 16 bases lay between the germline ends. CDR3 nucleotide sequence: TGTGCCAGCAGACGGAGGGGGGGTAGGACTGAAGCTTTCTTT. Translated: CASRRRGGRTEAFF. Complete variable domain (other parts from reference TRBV7-6 and TRBJ1-1): GAGVSQSPRYKVTKRGQDVALRCDPISGHVSLYWYRQALGQGPEFLTYFNYEAQQDKSGLPNDRFSAERPEGSISTLTIQRTEQRDSAMYRCASRRRGGRTEAFFGQGTRLTVV.

The chain joins TRBV6-5 to TRBJ2-7; D gene uncertain. In germline, CDR1 is MNHEY, CDR2 SVGAGI. The V end was cut by 4 bases, the J end by 4 bases, with 8 bases between. The CDR3 spans 12 residues. CDR3 nucleotides: TGTGCCAGCAGTTCCCCGTCATACGAGCAGTACTTC. It specifies CASSSPSYEQYF.

The chain couples TRBV2 to TRBJ2-7, with D perhaps TRBD2 (6 bases). Trimming stripped 7 bases from V and 3 bases from J, with 13 bases between. The CDR3 has 13 residues. Germline loops: CDR1 SNHLY, CDR2 FYNNEI. In nucleotides, the CDR3 is TGTGCCAGCATAGCGGTTGGTTTCTACGAGCAGTACTTC. Encoded protein: CASIAVGFYEQYF. The whole variable domain, filled in from reference TRBV2 and TRBJ2-7, reads EPEVTQTPSHQVTQMGQEVILRCVPISNHLYFYWYRQILGQKVEFLVSFYNNEISEKSEIFDDQFSVERPDGSNFTLKIRSTKLEDSAMYFCASIAVGFYEQYFGPGTRLTVT.

This sequence joins TRBV5-5 and TRBJ2-7; possible D gene TRBD2, 5 bases. The CDR3 is 19 amino acids. Trimming removed 0 bases from V and 2 bases from J, with 24 bases in between. The germline gives CDR1 SGHKS, CDR2 YYEKEE (reference sequence). The CDR3 spells CASSLGFFSPGSGTYEQYF. CDR3 bases: TGTGCCAGCAGCTTGGGTTTCTTTTCCCCGGGATCCGGGACCTACGAGCAGTACTTC.

The V and J genes are TRBV10-3 and TRBJ2-5, with 15 bases lining up with TRBD2. Germline CDR1 reads ENHRY; CDR2 reads SYGVKD. V dropped 3 bases and J dropped 5; count of bases not matched to a gene: 13. The CDR3 runs 19 residues. The CDR3 sequence is CAISDLPGTSGGRGETQYF. The CDR3 DNA is TGTGCCATCAGTGACCTCCCCGGGACTAGCGGGGGGCGGGGGGAGACCCAGTACTTC.

V is TRBV6-1 and J is TRBJ1-6; 8 bases are shared with TRBD1. Germline V gene sequence: CDR1 MNHNS, CDR2 SASEGT. J was trimmed by 10 bases and V by 2 bases; bases with no gene match: 10. The CDR3 runs 16 residues. CDR3 coding DNA: TGTGCCAGCAGTGAAATAGAGACAGGGGTCGGGTCACCCCTCCACTTT. It yields the protein CASSEIETGVGSPLHF.

The chain joins TRBV25-1 to TRBJ1-1; D is undetermined. Trimming left V 2 bases short and J 0 bases short, with 4 bases between. CDR1 MGHDK and CDR2 SYGVNS come from the germline V gene. The CDR3 is 13 residues long. This CDR3 reads CASSERVNTEAFF. The CDR3 DNA follows: TGTGCCAGCAGTGAACGAGTGAACACTGAAGCTTTCTTT.

The rearrangement links TRBV15 to TRBJ1-1, with a possible D match to TRBD1 (5 bases). The CDR3 is 14 amino acids. Germline V gene data show CDR1 as LNHNV and CDR2 as YYDKDF (reference sequence). Trimming took 5 bases from V and 0 from J, leaving 10 bases between them. This CDR3 is CATSLGRLNTEAFF. CDR3 nucleotide sequence: TGTGCCACCAGCCTGGGACGGCTGAACACTGAAGCTTTCTTT.

The V and J genes are TRBV10-3 and TRBJ2-7; D remains ambiguous. CDR1 ENHRY and CDR2 SYGVKD come from the germline V gene. This CDR3 has 11 amino acids. V gave up 4 bases and J gave up 3 bases, with 4 bases separating them. CDR3 bases: TGTGCCATCAGTGGGGTCTACGAGCAGTACTTC. As protein: CAISGVYEQYF.

This clone came up once. This sequence joins TRBV27 and TRBJ2-5; possible D gene TRBD1, 6 bases. The last part of the DNA fits TRBJ2-7 better; the J call may be wrong. Germline V gene lookup returns CDR1 MNHEY and CDR2 SMNVEV (reference sequence). The CDR3 consists of 14 residues. The CDR3 nucleotides read TGTGCCAGCAGTTTCACAGGGATGTCCTACGAGCAGTACTTC. This gives the protein CASSFTGMSYEQYF.